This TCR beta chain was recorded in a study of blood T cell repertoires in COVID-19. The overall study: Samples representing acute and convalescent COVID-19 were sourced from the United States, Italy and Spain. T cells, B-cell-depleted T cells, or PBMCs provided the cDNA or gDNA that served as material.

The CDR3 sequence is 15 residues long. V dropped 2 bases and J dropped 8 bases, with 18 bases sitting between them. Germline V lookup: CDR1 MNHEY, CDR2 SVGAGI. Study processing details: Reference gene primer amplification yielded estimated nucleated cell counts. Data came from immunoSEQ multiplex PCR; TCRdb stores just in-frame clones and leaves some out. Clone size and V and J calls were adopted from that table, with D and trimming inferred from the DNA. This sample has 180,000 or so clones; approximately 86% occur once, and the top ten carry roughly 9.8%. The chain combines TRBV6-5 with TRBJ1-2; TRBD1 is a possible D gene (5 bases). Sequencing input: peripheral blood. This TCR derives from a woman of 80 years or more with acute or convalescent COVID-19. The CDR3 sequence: CASSYTQGHTAGYTF. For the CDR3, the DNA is TGTGCCAGCAGTTACACCCAGGGTCACACCGCGGGCTACACCTTC.